The T cell receptor beta chain under discussion was sequenced for a study of shared clonotypes between healthy human individuals. The length of the CDR3 is 14 residues. Germline loops: CDR1 MNHEY, CDR2 SMNVEV (reference sequence). The V and J ends lost 3 bases and 6 bases respectively, with 11 bases between them. Every subset's genomic DNA went evenly onto several immunoSEQ plates. The protocol was immunoSEQ multiplex PCR, while the TCRdb copy is restricted to in-frame clones and leaves out a portion. The repertoire holds about 2.2 million clones, with around 95% as singletons. Only CD45RO-negative cells positively selected for CCR7 counted as naive CD8 cells, so terminally differentiated effector memory CD45RA+ cells were excluded. The donors, healthy adults who were HIV-negative, had experienced no recent acute infections or vaccinations. As regards this clone: The sample carries other DNA sequences with the same CDR3.

The source of this sequence is a young man in good health. Some clones in this sample may be carry-over from other donors' samples. The specimen was naive CD8+ T cells from PBMCs. The chain carries TRBV27 and TRBJ2-2; D possibly corresponds to TRBD1 (6 bases). This CDR3 reads CASSFIGGAGELFF. CDR3 coding DNA: TGTGCCAGCAGTTTCATTGGGGGCGCCGGGGAGCTGTTTTTT.